Listed here are 10 T cell receptor beta chains from one sample, sequenced in a study of CD4+ T cells in melanoma. The assay was immunoSEQ multiplex PCR, and TCRdb's table has in-frame clones only and misses some. The repertoire holds 9,500 to 11,000 clones, with 55% to 65% as singletons. The sample consisted of cells from a culture (not recorded whether cultured in vitro). The receptors were gathered from a human donor with melanoma.

The chain has TRBV19 and TRBJ1-2, with D perhaps TRBD1 (6 bases). The V and J ends lost 5 bases and 4 bases respectively, with 17 bases between them. The CDR3 runs to 15 residues. Germline CDR1 LNHDA, CDR2 SQIVND (reference sequence). The CDR3 loop reads CASSLTGTPIYGYTF. The CDR3 coding sequence is TGTGCCAGTAGTCTAACTGGGACACCTATCTATGGCTACACCTTC. Drawing the rest from reference TRBV19 and TRBJ1-2, the complete variable domain is DGGITQSPKYLFRKEGQNVTLSCEQNLNHDAMYWYRQDPGQGLRLIYYSQIVNDFQKGDIAEGYSVSREKKESFPLTVTSAQKNPTAFYLCASSLTGTPIYGYTFGSGTRLTVV.

The chain carries TRBV5-1 and TRBJ2-5; 7 bases are shared with TRBD1. There are 16 residues in the CDR3. The ends lost 4 bases at V and 1 base at J; junction bases unmatched: 10. Germline CDR1 reads SGHRS; CDR2 reads YFSETQ. In nucleotides, the CDR3 is TGCGCCAGCAGCCTTCCCCACGGGACAGCCCAAGAGACCCAGTACTTC. Translating it yields CASSLPHGTAQETQYF.

V usage is TRBV9 and J usage is TRBJ2-5; D is uncertain. Trimming left V 1 base short and J 5 bases short, with 15 bases between. Germline CDR1 SGDLS, CDR2 YYNGEE. This CDR3 has 15 residues. CDR3 sequence: CASSVNTLRLETQYF. The CDR3 DNA follows: TGTGCCAGCAGCGTAAACACATTAAGGTTGGAGACCCAGTACTTC.

This sequence joins TRBV5-6 and TRBJ1-6, with D possibly being TRBD1 (6 bases). Germline V gives CDR1 SGHDT, CDR2 YYEEEE. The CDR3 is 14 residues long. V lost 2 bases to trimming and J lost 7 bases, with 10 bases between them. The CDR3 reads CASSLGGGNSPLHF. The CDR3 nucleotides read TGTGCCAGCAGCTTAGGGGGGGGGAATTCACCCCTCCACTTT.

The chain uses TRBV5-8 and TRBJ1-1, with D possibly being TRBD1 (6 bases). There are 14 residues in the CDR3. In germline, CDR1 is SGHTS, CDR2 YDEGEE. Trimming shortened V by 4 bases and J by 3 bases, and 13 bases separated the two germline ends. The CDR3 is CASSLRGADTEAFF. CDR3 DNA: TGTGCCAGCAGCCTACGGGGGGCGGACACTGAAGCTTTCTTT.

To note about this clone: The CDR3 does not close with the conserved phenylalanine or tryptophan, likely indicating a read error. Because the CDR3's place on the DNA is in doubt, the DNA is left out and the CDR3 is given as listed by TCRdb. J is TRBJ1-2 and V is TRBV7-9. From its first to its last residue, the CDR3 has 12 amino acids. Germline CDR1 reads SEHNR; CDR2 reads FQNEAQ (reference sequence). The CDR3 sequence: CASSLETAVPNL.

The rearrangement links TRBV6-1 to TRBJ1-6; D unclear. The length of the CDR3 is 15 residues. Germline V gene lookup returns CDR1 MNHNS and CDR2 SASEGT. Trimming cost V 2 bases and J 0 bases, with 5 bases left between them. CDR3 in DNA: TGTGCCAGCAGTGAAATAAGCTCCTATAATTCACCCCTCCACTTT. This sequence encodes CASSEISSYNSPLHF.

This chain joins TRBV7-9 and TRBJ1-5; a possible D gene is TRBD1 (5 bases). V was pared by 5 bases and J by 5 bases, with 10 bases between. This CDR3 region has 13 residues. The germline V gene encodes CDR1 SEHNR and CDR2 FQNEAQ (reference sequence). CDR3 DNA sequence: TGTGCCAGCAGCGGCCCAGGGTATCAGCCCCAGCATTTT. It yields the protein CASSGPGYQPQHF.

The V and J genes are TRBV10-3 and TRBJ1-1; D is undetermined. There are 13 residues in the CDR3. Germline CDR1 reads ENHRY; CDR2 reads SYGVKD. V was cut by 7 bases and J by 0 bases, with 9 bases left in between. In DNA, the CDR3 is TGTGCCATCAAATCGGATCTGAACACTGAAGCTTTCTTT. Its translation is CAIKSDLNTEAFF.

The chain joins TRBV10-3 to TRBJ2-6; 8 nucleotides match TRBD2. Germline lookup yields CDR1 ENHRY and CDR2 SYGVKD. CDR3 length equals 15 residues. V lost 10 bases and J lost 3; bases outside the gene matches: 8. The CDR3 sequence is CATKRGLGGANVLTF. The CDR3 DNA sequence: TGTGCCACTAAGCGGGGGCTGGGTGGGGCCAACGTCCTGACTTTC.